This TCR beta chain was captured in a study of cytomegalovirus exposure and HLA in healthy donors. Overall study: Early on, a data release was issued that held roughly 80 million unique TCRs from HLA-typed donors.

Use of 60 Vbeta and 13 Jbeta primers characterized the PCR. The repertoire was sequenced with immunoSEQ multiplex PCR; TCRdb's copy has only in-frame clones and lacks some. The sample lists tens of thousands of clones, 82% occurring once. Among the donors, all were healthy bone marrow donors. The V and J ends lost 0 bases and 1 base, in that order; junction bases with no gene match: 2. CDR3 length equals 14 residues. Germline CDR1 reads GTSNPN; CDR2 reads SVGIG (reference sequence). What was sequenced was PBMCs. The chain recombines TRBV30 with TRBJ1-2; 7 bases fit TRBD1. This clonotype originated in a young man in good health and CMV-seropositive. The CDR3 DNA sequence: TGTGCCTGGAGTGTACGACAGGGTAACTATGGCTACACCTTC. Protein sequence: CAWSVRQGNYGYTF.